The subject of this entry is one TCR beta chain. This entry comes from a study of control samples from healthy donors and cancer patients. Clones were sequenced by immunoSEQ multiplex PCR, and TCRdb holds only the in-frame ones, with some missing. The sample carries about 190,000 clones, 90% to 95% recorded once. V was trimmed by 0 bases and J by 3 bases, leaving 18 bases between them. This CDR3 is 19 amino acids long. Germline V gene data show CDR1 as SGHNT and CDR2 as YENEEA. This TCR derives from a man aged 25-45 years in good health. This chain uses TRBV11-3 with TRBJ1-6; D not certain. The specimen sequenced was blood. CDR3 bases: TGTGCCAGCAGCTTAGATATTCGTCCCGCCTTATTCTATAATTCACCCCTCCACTTT. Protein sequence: CASSLDIRPALFYNSPLHF.